Below, one T cell receptor beta chain is given with its context. Its antigen is not identified. This sample is part of a study of post-analysis software for immune sequencing data. The CDR3 runs to 14 residues. Germline CDR1 and CDR2: LGHDT and YNNKEL (reference sequence). V lost 1 base, J lost 2 bases, and 7 bases lay in between. Built from TCR beta cDNA, the libraries had unique molecular identifiers in them. TCRdb redid the calling of the PCR reads with MiXCR, one entry per CDR3 protein. The sample shows a few hundred thousand distinct CDR3 sequences, 35% to 45% of them seen only once. Findings of the study overall: Among roughly five TRBV segments more frequent in patients than controls were TRBV5-6, TRBV5-1 and TRBV20-1.

The source material was blood. This sequence joins TRBV3-1 and TRBJ2-3; tentative D call: TRBD2 (5 bases). The source of this sequence is a girl aged 10 to 17 with multiple sclerosis. The CDR3 bases are TGTGCCAGCAGCCAAGGCGGGCCCACAGATACGCAGTATTTT. Protein: CASSQGGPTDTQYF.